The 21 T cell receptor beta chains presented below share a single source sample, sequenced in a study of T-cell memory formation after mild COVID-19. A single record per CDR3 protein comes from TCRdb applying MiXCR to the 5' RACE reads. The sample includes 350,000 to 500,000 distinct CDR3 sequences, less than 25% seen only once; the top ten take 10% to 15%. Sequenced: PBMCs or a T cell subset sorted from them (not recorded which). The receptors derive from an adult woman who had mild COVID-19 (a few samples of this study predate the infection). Cell type and time point are not known.

The chain couples TRBV3-1 to TRBJ2-5; 8 nucleotides align to TRBD2. The J segment lost 2 bases and the V segment lost 8 bases, leaving 4 bases of the junction unmatched. The CDR3 has 13 residues. The V gene's germline CDR1 is LGHDT and CDR2 YNNKEL (reference sequence). In nucleotides, the CDR3 is TGTGCCAGCCGGATAGCGGGGCAAGAGACCCAGTACTTC. Protein sequence: CASRIAGQETQYF.

V is TRBV7-3 and J is TRBJ2-7; tentative D call: TRBD1 (5 bases). Germline CDR1 SGHTA, CDR2 FQGTGA. The CDR3 loop spans 12 amino acids. The V end was cut by 6 bases, the J end by 5 bases, with 11 bases between. CDR3 residues: CASRARAHEQYF. The CDR3 bases are TGTGCCAGCAGAGCCAGGGCCCACGAGCAGTACTTC. The full variable domain, its missing parts supplied by reference TRBV7-3 and TRBJ2-7, is GAGVSQTPSNKVTEKGKYVELRCDPISGHTALYWYRQSLGQGPEFLIYFQGTGAADDSGLPNDRFFAVRPEGSVSTLKIQRTERGDSAVYLCASRARAHEQYFGPGTRLTVT.

This clonotype appeared many times. The chain has TRBV19 and TRBJ2-3; 7 bases fit TRBD2. The germline gives CDR1 LNHDA, CDR2 SQIVND (reference sequence). The CDR3 runs 14 residues. J gave up 4 bases and V 6 bases, and 7 bases lay outside the gene matches. The CDR3 here is CASSLGRESDTQYF. The CDR3 coding sequence is TGTGCCAGTAGCCTCGGGCGGGAGTCAGATACGCAGTATTTT.

The chain employs TRBV5-8 and TRBJ1-5; D is possibly TRBD1 (6 bases). Trimming took off 3 bases at V and 1 base at J, with 11 bases between the two ends. The CDR3 has 15 amino acids. CDR1 is SGHTS, CDR2 YDEGEE, per germline. CDR3 in DNA: TGTGCCAGCAGCTCGGACAGTAGGAGCAATCAGCCCCAGCATTTT. It codes for CASSSDSRSNQPQHF.

The chain joins TRBV10-3 to TRBJ1-3; D is undetermined. The V end was cut by 6 bases, the J end by 0 bases, with 9 bases between. Germline CDR1 and CDR2: ENHRY and SYGVKD. The CDR3 runs 14 residues. The CDR3 is CAIRDVYSGNTIYF. The CDR3 DNA reads TGTGCCATCAGGGACGTTTACTCTGGAAACACCATATATTTT.

This rearrangement joins TRBV12-3 or TRBV12-4 to TRBJ2-3; 11 nucleotides align to TRBD2. V lost 3 bases, J lost 3 bases, and 5 bases stayed unmatched. CDR3 size: 16 residues. The CDR3 nucleotides are TGTGCCAGCAGTTTCCCTCGGACTAGCGGGACAGATACGCAGTATTTT. Amino acids: CASSFPRTSGTDTQYF.

This clonotype has just a few counts. V is TRBV4-2 and J is TRBJ2-3; 7 nucleotides align to TRBD2. The CDR3 sequence is 16 residues long. Looked up from germline, CDR1 is LGHNA and CDR2 is YNFKEQ. The V gene end was trimmed by 1 base and the J gene end by 1 base; junction bases not matched to a gene: 5. The CDR3 sequence: CASSQAQREGTDTQYF. The CDR3 bases are TGTGCCAGCAGCCAAGCTCAGCGGGAAGGCACAGATACGCAGTATTTT.

The chain joins TRBV3-1 to TRBJ2-1; 9 positions agree with TRBD1. The germline gives CDR1 LGHDT, CDR2 YNNKEL (reference sequence). The V segment lost 0 bases and the J segment 10 bases; nucleotides outside the gene matches: 13. This CDR3 has 17 residues. The CDR3 nucleotides are TGTGCCAGCAGCCAAGAACAGGGGGCGAGGAGGCAATACGAGCAGTTCTTC. Amino acids: CASSQEQGARRQYEQFF.

J is TRBJ1-6 and V is TRBV7-2; D ambiguous. Germline V gene lookup returns CDR1 SGHTA and CDR2 FQGNSA. The length of the CDR3 is 13 residues. V was clipped by 1 base and J by 4 bases, with 2 bases between them. In DNA, the CDR3 is TGTGCCAGCAGCTTAGTTTATAATTCACCCCTCCACTTT. Its translation: CASSLVYNSPLHF.

This clonotype was seen a handful of times. This chain uses TRBV5-1 with TRBJ1-3; a possible D gene is TRBD1 (5 bases). With 4 bases removed from V and 0 bases from J, the gap between germline ends came to 8 bases. The length of the CDR3 is 14 residues. CDR1 and CDR2 (germline): SGHRS, YFSETQ. In nucleotides, the CDR3 is TGCGCCAGCAGCCAGGACATCTCTGGAAACACCATATATTTT. This encodes CASSQDISGNTIYF. Drawing the rest from reference TRBV5-1 and TRBJ1-3, the complete variable domain is KAGVTQTPRYLIKTRGQQVTLSCSPISGHRSVSWYQQTPGQGLQFLFEYFSETQRNKGNFPGRFSGRQFSNSRSEMNVSTLELGDSALYLCASSQDISGNTIYFGEGSWLTVV.

The rearrangement uses TRBV7-2 and TRBJ2-5; 8 nucleotides match TRBD1. The CDR3 runs 15 residues. Germline assignment: CDR1 SGHTA and CDR2 FQGNSA. The trim removed 3 bases at V and 1 base at J, leaving 4 bases unmatched. CDR3 protein: CASSFYDRGQETQYF. The CDR3 region has the DNA TGTGCCAGCAGCTTTTACGACAGGGGCCAAGAGACCCAGTACTTC.

The genes are TRBV12-3 or TRBV12-4 and TRBJ2-7; D is undetermined. There are 12 residues in the CDR3. The germline V and J ends were trimmed by 6 bases and 1 base, with 7 bases remaining between them. CDR3: CASRMASYEQYF. The CDR3 nucleotides read TGTGCCAGCAGAATGGCATCCTACGAGCAGTACTTC.

This sequence joins TRBV5-4 and TRBJ2-1, with 8 bases lining up with TRBD2. V shed 2 bases and J 10 bases; nucleotides not matched to a gene: 14. The CDR3 has 16 amino acids. From germline, CDR1 is SGHNT and CDR2 YYREEE (reference sequence). The CDR3 DNA is TGTGCCAGCAGCTTCGGCTCCTTAGCGGGGCCCATCGAGCAGTTCTTC. Encoded protein: CASSFGSLAGPIEQFF.

This clonotype was observed a handful of times. This CDR3 reads CASSRRNGYEQYF. CDR3 nucleotides: TGTGCCAGCAGCCGAAGAAACGGTTACGAGCAGTACTTC. The J gene is TRBJ2-7, the V gene TRBV2, with D unresolved. The CDR3 covers 13 residues. Between the trimmed V and J ends, which lost 6 bases and 4 bases, there was a span of 13 bases. Germline CDR1 is SNHLY and CDR2 is FYNNEI.

This chain links TRBV7-8 with TRBJ2-1; 10 nucleotides agree with TRBD1. The J segment lost 9 bases and the V segment lost 2 bases, leaving 7 bases of the junction unmatched. The CDR3 consists of 15 residues. Germline V gene lookup returns CDR1 SGHVS and CDR2 FQNEAQ. The CDR3 region is CASSLSTGGWGEQFF. The CDR3 coding sequence is TGTGCCAGCAGCTTATCGACAGGGGGCTGGGGTGAGCAGTTCTTC. Supplemented by reference TRBV7-8 and TRBJ2-1, the full variable domain reads GAGVSQSPRYKVAKRGQDVALRCDPISGHVSLFWYQQALGQGPEFLTYFQNEAQLDKSGLPSDRFFAERPEGSVSTLKIQRTQQEDSAVYLCASSLSTGGWGEQFFGPGTRLTVL.

The table lists this clonotype with a few counts. The rearrangement links TRBV12-3 or TRBV12-4 to TRBJ2-7; 8 bases match TRBD1. The CDR3 totals 14 residues. The junction had 5 bases not matched to a gene; V was cut back by 5 bases and J by 2 bases. The CDR3 protein is CASSPQGATYEQYF. CDR3 coding DNA: TGTGCCAGCAGTCCCCAGGGGGCCACCTACGAGCAGTACTTC.

This clonotype was detected only a few times. The gene calls are TRBV5-5 and TRBJ2-2; D gene unclear. The length of the CDR3 is 16 residues. From germline, CDR1 is SGHKS and CDR2 YYEKEE (reference sequence). V was shortened by 5 bases and J by 1 base, with 15 bases between the two germline ends. The CDR3 is CASRSRQHENTGELFF. For the CDR3, the DNA is TGTGCCAGCAGATCTAGGCAGCACGAGAACACCGGGGAGCTGTTTTTT.

CDR3 amino acids: CASSSTWEGQYGYTF. The CDR3 nucleotides are TGTGCCAGCAGTTCAACTTGGGAGGGGCAATATGGCTACACCTTC. The genes are TRBV12-3 or TRBV12-4 and TRBJ1-2; tentative D call: TRBD1 (5 bases). Trimming removed 4 bases from V and 5 bases from J, with 17 bases in between. This CDR3 has 15 amino acids.

This chain uses TRBV4-2 with TRBJ1-3, with D unclear. V was cut by 3 bases and J by 1 base, with 13 bases left in between. The CDR3 totals 16 residues. Germline V gives CDR1 LGHNA, CDR2 YNFKEQ. The CDR3: CASSQERASSGNTIYF. The CDR3 DNA reads as TGTGCCAGCAGCCAGGAAAGGGCCTCTTCTGGAAACACCATATATTTT.

This sequence joins TRBV7-6 and TRBJ2-2; 13 nucleotides align to TRBD2. The length of the CDR3 is 14 residues. With 5 bases clipped from V and 8 bases from J, the junction kept 2 bases outside the gene matches. The germline CDR1 and CDR2 sequences are SGHVS and FNYEAQ. CDR3 DNA: TGTGCCAGCAGCACGGGACTAGCGGGAGGGGAGCTGTTTTTT. It is translated as CASSTGLAGGELFF.

There are a few counts of this clonotype. The rearrangement uses TRBV20-1 and TRBJ2-7, with 8 bases identical to TRBD1. The CDR3 has 15 residues. After removal of 1 base from V and 2 bases from J, the junction contained 7 bases not matched to a gene. Germline V gene data show CDR1 as DFQATT and CDR2 as SNEGSKA (reference sequence). Here the CDR3 DNA reads TGCAGTGCTAGAGCTTCGGACAGGGACGCCTACGAGCAGTACTTC. Translation gives CSARASDRDAYEQYF.